The clone carrying this T cell receptor (beta chain) is medium-sized by share. The source of the sample is a study of human T cells and chemical hapten exposure. Sample time point: patch test 2, 6 weeks after DPC sensitization. Treatment noted: therapeutic diphenylcyclopropenone sensitization with weekly scalp DPC. Individual cDNA molecules in this library carried unique molecular identifiers. One entry per CDR3 protein, called by TCRdb with MiXCR from the RACE reads. This sample carries approximately 96,000 distinct CDR3 sequences, 9.3% of them seen once, and the ten largest clones take 2% to 2.5%. Unmatched junction bases numbered 5, after V lost 1 base and J lost 1 base. Germline CDR1 is LGHNA and CDR2 is YNFKEQ. The CDR3 loop spans 16 amino acids.

The chain employs TRBV4-2 and TRBJ2-7, with TRBD2 matching 9 bases. The sequence came from a woman in her 40s with alopecia areata. Some clones in this sample may be carry-over from other donors' samples. Sample: whole blood, taken in connection with sensitization to the hapten diphenylcyclopropenone (DPC). CDR3 residues: CASSQGIAGDSYEQYF. The DNA of the CDR3 is TGTGCCAGCAGCCAAGGAATAGCGGGAGATTCCTACGAGCAGTACTTC.